This T cell receptor (beta chain) was found in a study of low-dose radiotherapy and immunotherapy resistance in tumors. For the study at large: A total of 6.5 Gy was given to Cohort 1 as 0.5 Gy per fraction every 2 weeks. The authors gave intravenous cyclophosphamide 200 mg/m2 every two weeks, one day before radiation and immunotherapy. Daily oral aspirin at 300 mg began on cycle 1 day 1 and lasted four cycles.

Alpha and beta chains were covered, as first-strand cDNA relied on TRAV- and TRBV-specific primers. The authors amplified TCRs for approximately 18 PCR cycles with a constant-region primer and a V-primer adapter. In TCRdb, the reads were re-called with MiXCR into one record per CDR3 protein. The sample records under 90,000 distinct CDR3 sequences, around 17% being singletons. The time point was: after trial treatment. Treatment denoted: LDRT plus nivolumab, ipilimumab, low-dose cyclophosphamide and aspirin (RACIN trial). Trimming took off 6 bases at V and 4 bases at J, with 10 bases between the two ends. CDR3 length: 12 residues. From germline, CDR1 is DFQATT and CDR2 SNEGSKA (reference sequence).

The clonotype was recovered from a male donor with prostate cancer. The chain couples TRBV20-1 to TRBJ1-5, with D uncertain. This specimen was PBMCs, taken after low-dose radiotherapy plus immunotherapy. For the CDR3, the DNA is TGCAGTGCAAGGAAGGGTAATCAGCCCCAGCATTTT. Encoded protein: CSARKGNQPQHF.